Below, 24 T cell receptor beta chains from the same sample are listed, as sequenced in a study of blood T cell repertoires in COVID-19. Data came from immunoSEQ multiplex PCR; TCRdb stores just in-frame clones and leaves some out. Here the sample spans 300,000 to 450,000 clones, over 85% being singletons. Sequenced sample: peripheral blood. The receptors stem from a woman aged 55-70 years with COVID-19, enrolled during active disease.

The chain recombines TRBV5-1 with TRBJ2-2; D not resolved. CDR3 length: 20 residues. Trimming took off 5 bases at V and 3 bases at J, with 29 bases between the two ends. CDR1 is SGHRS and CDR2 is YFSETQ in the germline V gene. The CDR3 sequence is CASRASAYHSRRSYTGELFF. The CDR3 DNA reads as TGCGCCAGCAGAGCCTCTGCTTACCACAGTCGAAGATCTTACACCGGGGAGCTGTTTTTT.

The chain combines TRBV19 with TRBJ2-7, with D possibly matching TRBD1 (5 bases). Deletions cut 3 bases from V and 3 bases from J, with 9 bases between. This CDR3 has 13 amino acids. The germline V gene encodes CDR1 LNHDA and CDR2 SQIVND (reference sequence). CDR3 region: CASSIGRGYEQYF. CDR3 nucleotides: TGTGCCAGTAGTATTGGTAGGGGCTACGAGCAGTACTTC.

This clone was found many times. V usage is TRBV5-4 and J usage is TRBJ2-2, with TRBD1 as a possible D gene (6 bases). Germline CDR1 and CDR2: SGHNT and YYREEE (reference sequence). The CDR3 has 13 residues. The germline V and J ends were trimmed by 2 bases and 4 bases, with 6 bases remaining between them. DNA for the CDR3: TGTGCCAGCAGCTTAGGGGGCACCGGGGAGCTGTTTTTT. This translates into CASSLGGTGELFF.

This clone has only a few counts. The CDR3 loop reads CASSLDPVLSGNTIYF. DNA for the CDR3: TGTGCCAGCAGCTTAGACCCGGTACTCTCTGGAAACACCATATATTTT. V and J are TRBV7-2 and TRBJ1-3; D not resolved. The CDR3 runs to 16 residues. Trimming took off 1 base at V and 0 bases at J, with 10 bases between the two ends. Germline V lookup: CDR1 SGHTA, CDR2 FQGNSA.

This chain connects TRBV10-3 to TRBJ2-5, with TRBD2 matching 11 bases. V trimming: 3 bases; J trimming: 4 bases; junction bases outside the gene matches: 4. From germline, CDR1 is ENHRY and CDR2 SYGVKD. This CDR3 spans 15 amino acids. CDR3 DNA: TGTGCCATCAGTGACGGACTAGCGGGTAGAGAGACCCAGTACTTC. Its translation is CAISDGLAGRETQYF.

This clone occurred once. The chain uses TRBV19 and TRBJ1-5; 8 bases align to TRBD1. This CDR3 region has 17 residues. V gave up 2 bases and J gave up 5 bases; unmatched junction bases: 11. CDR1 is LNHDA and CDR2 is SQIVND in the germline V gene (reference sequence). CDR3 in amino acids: CASSIKGARGRDQPQHF. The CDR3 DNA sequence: TGTGCCAGTAGTATAAAGGGGGCCAGGGGGCGCGATCAGCCCCAGCATTTT.

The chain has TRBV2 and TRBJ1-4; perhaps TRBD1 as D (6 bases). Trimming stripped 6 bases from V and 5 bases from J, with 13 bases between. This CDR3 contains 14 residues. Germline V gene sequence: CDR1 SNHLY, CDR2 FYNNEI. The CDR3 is CASRPIQGNEKLFF. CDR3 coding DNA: TGTGCCAGCAGACCAATTCAGGGGAATGAAAAACTGTTTTTT.

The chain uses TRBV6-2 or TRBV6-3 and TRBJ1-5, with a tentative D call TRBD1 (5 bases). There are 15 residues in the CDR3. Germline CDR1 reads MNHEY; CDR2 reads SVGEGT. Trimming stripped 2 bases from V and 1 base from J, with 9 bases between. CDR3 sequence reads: CASSYVGLSNQPQHF. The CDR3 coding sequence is TGTGCCAGCAGTTACGTGGGACTCAGCAATCAGCCCCAGCATTTT.

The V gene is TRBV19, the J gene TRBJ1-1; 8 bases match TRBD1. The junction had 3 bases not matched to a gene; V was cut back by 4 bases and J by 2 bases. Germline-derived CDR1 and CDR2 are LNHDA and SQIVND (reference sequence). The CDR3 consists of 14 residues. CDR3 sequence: CASSKDRANTEAFF. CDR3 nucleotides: TGTGCCAGTAGTAAGGACAGGGCTAACACTGAAGCTTTCTTT.

CDR3 coding DNA: TGTGCCAGCAGCGTGACTAGCGGGGGGAGGAATGAGCAGTTCTTC. Amino acids: CASSVTSGGRNEQFF. V gene TRBV9 combines with J gene TRBJ2-1; TRBD2 aligns across 13 bases. This CDR3 is 15 amino acids long. Unmatched junction bases numbered 3, after V lost 2 bases and J lost 7 bases. The germline V gene encodes CDR1 SGDLS and CDR2 YYNGEE.

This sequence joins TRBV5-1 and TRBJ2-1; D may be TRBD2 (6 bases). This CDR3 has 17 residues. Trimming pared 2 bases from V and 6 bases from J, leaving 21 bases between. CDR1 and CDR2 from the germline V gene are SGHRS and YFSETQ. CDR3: CASSLSIGAGGANEQFF. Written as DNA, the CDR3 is TGCGCCAGCAGCTTATCAATAGGGGCAGGAGGGGCCAATGAGCAGTTCTTC.

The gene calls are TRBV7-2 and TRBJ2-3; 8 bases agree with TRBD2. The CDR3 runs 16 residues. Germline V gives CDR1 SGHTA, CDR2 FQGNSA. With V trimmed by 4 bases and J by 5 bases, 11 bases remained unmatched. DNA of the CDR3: TGTGCCAGCAGCTCCCCCCGCGGTAGCGGGGTAGATACGCAGTATTTT. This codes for CASSSPRGSGVDTQYF. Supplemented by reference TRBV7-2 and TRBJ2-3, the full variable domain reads GAGVSQSPSNKVTEKGKDVELRCDPISGHTALYWYRQSLGQGLEFLIYFQGNSAPDKSGLPSDRFSAERTGGSVSTLTIQRTQQEDSAVYLCASSSPRGSGVDTQYFGPGTRLTVL.

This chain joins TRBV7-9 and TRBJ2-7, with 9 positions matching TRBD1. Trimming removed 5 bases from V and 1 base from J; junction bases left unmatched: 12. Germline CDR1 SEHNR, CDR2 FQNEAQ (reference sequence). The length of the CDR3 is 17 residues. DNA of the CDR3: TGTGCCAGCAGCCCCGGGACAGGGATTTCCCTGTCCTACGAGCAGTACTTC. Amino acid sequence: CASSPGTGISLSYEQYF.

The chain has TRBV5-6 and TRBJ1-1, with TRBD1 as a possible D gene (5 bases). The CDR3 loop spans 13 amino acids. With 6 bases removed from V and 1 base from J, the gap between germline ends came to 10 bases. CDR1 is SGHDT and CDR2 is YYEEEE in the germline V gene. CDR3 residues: CASIRGRNTEAFF. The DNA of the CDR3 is TGTGCCAGCATAAGGGGTCGGAACACTGAAGCTTTCTTT.

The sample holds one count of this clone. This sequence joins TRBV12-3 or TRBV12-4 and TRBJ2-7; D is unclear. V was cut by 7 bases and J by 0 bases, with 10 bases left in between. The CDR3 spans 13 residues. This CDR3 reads CASTEPGSYEQYF. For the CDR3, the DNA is TGTGCCAGCACCGAACCGGGCTCCTACGAGCAGTACTTC.

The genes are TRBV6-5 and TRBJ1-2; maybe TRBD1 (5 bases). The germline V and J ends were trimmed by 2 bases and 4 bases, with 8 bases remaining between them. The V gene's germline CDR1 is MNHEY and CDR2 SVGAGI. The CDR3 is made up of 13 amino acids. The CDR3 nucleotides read TGTGCCAGCAGTTACGCCACAGGCTATGGCTACACCTTC. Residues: CASSYATGYGYTF.

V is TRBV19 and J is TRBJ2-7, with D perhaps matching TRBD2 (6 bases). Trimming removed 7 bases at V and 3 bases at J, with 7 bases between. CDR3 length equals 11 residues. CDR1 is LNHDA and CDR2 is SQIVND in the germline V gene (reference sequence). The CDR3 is CASTEGYEQYF. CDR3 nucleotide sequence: TGTGCCAGTACGGAGGGCTACGAGCAGTACTTC.

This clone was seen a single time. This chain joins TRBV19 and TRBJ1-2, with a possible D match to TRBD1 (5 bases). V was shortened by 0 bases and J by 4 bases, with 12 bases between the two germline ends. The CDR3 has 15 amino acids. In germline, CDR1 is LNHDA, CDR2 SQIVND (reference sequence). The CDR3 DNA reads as TGTGCCAGTAGTATAGATACAGGAACTGTCTATGGCTACACCTTC. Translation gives CASSIDTGTVYGYTF.

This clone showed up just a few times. The CDR3, as DNA: TGTGCCAGCAGTTTATCAGGGGGTGGCTACACCTTC. Residues: CASSLSGGGYTF. This chain connects TRBV27 to TRBJ1-2; TRBD1 might be the D (6 bases). Germline lookup yields CDR1 MNHEY and CDR2 SMNVEV (reference sequence). CDR3 length: 12 residues. V was clipped by 0 bases and J by 7 bases, with 6 bases between them.

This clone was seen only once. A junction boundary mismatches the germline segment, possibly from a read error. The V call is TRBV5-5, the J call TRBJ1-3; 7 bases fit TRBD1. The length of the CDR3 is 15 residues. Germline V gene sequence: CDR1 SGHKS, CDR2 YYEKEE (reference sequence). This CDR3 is CASSEGQTPGNTIYF. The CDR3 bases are TGTGCCAGCAGCGAGGGACAGACGCCTGGCAACACCATATATTTT.

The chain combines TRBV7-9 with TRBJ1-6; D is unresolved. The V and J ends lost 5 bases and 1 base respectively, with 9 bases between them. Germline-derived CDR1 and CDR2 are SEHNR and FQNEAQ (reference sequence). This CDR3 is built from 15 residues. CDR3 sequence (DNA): TGTGCCAGCAGCGACCAGGTGTCCTATAATTCACCCCTCCACTTT. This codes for CASSDQVSYNSPLHF.

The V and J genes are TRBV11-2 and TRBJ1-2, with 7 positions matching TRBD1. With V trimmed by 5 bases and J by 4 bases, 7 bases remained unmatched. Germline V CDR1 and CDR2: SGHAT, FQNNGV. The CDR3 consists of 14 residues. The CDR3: CASSEGAGSYGYTF. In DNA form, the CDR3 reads TGTGCCAGCAGCGAGGGGGCAGGGAGCTATGGCTACACCTTC.

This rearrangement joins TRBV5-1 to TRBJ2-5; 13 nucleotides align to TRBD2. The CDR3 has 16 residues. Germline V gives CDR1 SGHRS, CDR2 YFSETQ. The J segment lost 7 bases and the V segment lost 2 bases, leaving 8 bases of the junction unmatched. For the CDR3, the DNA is TGCGCCAGCAGCTTCCGTACTAGCGGGGGGGCGACGACCCAGTACTTC. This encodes CASSFRTSGGATTQYF.

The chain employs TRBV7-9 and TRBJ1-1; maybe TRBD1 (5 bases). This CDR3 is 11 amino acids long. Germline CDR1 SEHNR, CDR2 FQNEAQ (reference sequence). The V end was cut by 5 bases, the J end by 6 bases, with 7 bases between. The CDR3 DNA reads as TGTGCCAGCAGCGTACAGGCTGAAGCTTTCTTT. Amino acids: CASSVQAEAFF.